This TCR beta chain was captured by sequencing in a study of blood T cells in healthy people across ages. Study outcomes and limitations: Long-lived and aged donors differed, with more naive CD4+ cells and higher diversity in the long-lived.

Using a J-beta primer mix together with a sample-barcoded 5' primer, a second PCR was run for roughly 7 to 12 cycles. Via MiXCR, TCRdb re-called the 5' RACE reads, giving one row per CDR3 protein. The sample consists of some 670,000 distinct CDR3 sequences, around 52% of them appearing once. This clonotype was counted ten times or more. Antigen: not known. Donors ranged from roughly 6 to 90 years old and were healthy Caucasians in Russia. Peripheral blood samples of roughly 9.8 milliliters were drawn from each donor. Each sample had at least 6 million PBMCs isolated. V lost 4 bases to trimming and J lost 4 bases, with 16 bases between them. From germline, CDR1 is MGHDK and CDR2 SYGVNS. The CDR3 contains 15 residues.

J is TRBJ1-2 and V is TRBV25-1; weak D call: TRBD1 (5 bases). The clonotype was recovered from a woman older than 75 in good health. The sequenced material came from blood. The CDR3 bases are TGTGCCAGCAGTGTCCCAGGGAGTTGGGGCTATGGCTACACCTTC. Protein sequence: CASSVPGSWGYGYTF.